This T cell receptor (beta chain) is from a study of blood T cells in healthy people across ages. Study-wide points: Diversity figures based on one million T cells were deemed too low. Leaving the PBMCs unsorted stopped any conclusive comparison of naive versus antigen-experienced cells.

Donors were systemically healthy Caucasian individuals from Russia aged about 6 to 95 years. The use of a sample-barcoded 5' primer and a J-beta primer mix characterized a second PCR of about 7 to 12 cycles. Each CDR3 protein is one row after TCRdb ran MiXCR on the 5' RACE reads. The data show more than 1 million distinct CDR3 sequences, over 35% seen once. Concerning this clonotype: Its antigen is unidentified.

The CDR3 is 16 residues long. CDR1 SSHAT and CDR2 FNYEAQ come from the germline V gene (reference sequence). This TCR was sampled from a woman aged 55-75 years in good health. Sequencing used blood. The V and J genes are TRBV7-7 and TRBJ2-4, with 8 bases that match TRBD2. The J call may be faulty, since TRBJ2-7 better matches the DNA end. CDR3: CASSRPPLADPYEQYF. In nucleotides, the CDR3 is TGTGCCAGCAGCCGTCCTCCACTAGCGGACCCCTACGAGCAGTACTTC.